What follows are 15 T cell receptor beta chains derived from one specimen sequenced in a study of blood T cell repertoires in COVID-19. TCRdb's copy holds only in-frame clones and misses some; the assay was immunoSEQ multiplex PCR. Here the sample spans a few hundred thousand clones, approximately 90% being singletons. The sequencing input was PBMCs or T cells enriched from blood (not recorded which). Source of these receptors: a woman aged 18-35 years who had recovered from COVID-19.

The chain recombines TRBV5-1 with TRBJ1-4; 7 bases map to TRBD1. The V gene end was trimmed by 0 bases and the J gene end by 8 bases; junction bases not matched to a gene: 4. This CDR3 contains 14 residues. From germline, CDR1 is SGHRS and CDR2 YFSETQ. DNA of the CDR3: TGCGCCAGCAGCTTGGACAGGGGAGCCGAAAAACTGTTTTTT. Translation: CASSLDRGAEKLFF.

This chain joins TRBV12-3 or TRBV12-4 and TRBJ1-2, with 8 bases that match TRBD1. The CDR3 has 13 residues. V was pared by 5 bases and J by 7 bases, with 6 bases of the junction left unmatched. CDR3 nucleotide sequence: TGTGCCAGCAGTCGGGACAGGTTTTCTGGCTACACCTTC. Translation gives CASSRDRFSGYTF.

The chain links TRBV6-1 to TRBJ1-2; D remains unclear. Germline V gene sequence: CDR1 MNHNS, CDR2 SASEGT. V was shortened by 4 bases and J by 1 base, with 10 bases between the two germline ends. This CDR3 region has 14 residues. CDR3 in DNA: TGTGCCAGCAGTGGAGCAGAGAGTAACTATGGCTACACCTTC. It yields the protein CASSGAESNYGYTF.

The V call is TRBV28, the J call TRBJ2-4; a possible D gene is TRBD1 (5 bases). This CDR3 is 15 amino acids long. With 8 bases removed from V and 3 bases from J, the gap between germline ends came to 17 bases. Germline V gene data show CDR1 as MDHEN and CDR2 as SYDVKM. The DNA for the CDR3 is TGTGCCAGCGGACGGGCAGGGCGAGTCAAAAACATTCAGTACTTC. Its translation: CASGRAGRVKNIQYF.

The chain employs TRBV6-1 and TRBJ1-1, with D maybe TRBD1 (6 bases). Germline loops: CDR1 MNHNS, CDR2 SASEGT. Trimming took 3 bases from V and 4 from J, leaving 15 bases between them. The CDR3 spans 15 residues. CDR3 loop: CASSEQQGKGTEAFF. The CDR3 nucleotides read TGTGCCAGCAGTGAGCAACAGGGTAAGGGCACTGAAGCTTTCTTT.

The chain joins TRBV18 to TRBJ2-7; no clear D. The CDR3 extends over 13 amino acids. Trimming removed 0 bases at V and 4 bases at J, with 7 bases between. Germline values: CDR1 KGHSH, CDR2 LQKENI. CDR3 DNA: TGTGCCAGCTCACCACCCGCGAGTTACGAGCAGTACTTC. As protein: CASSPPASYEQYF.

V gene TRBV29-1 combines with J gene TRBJ2-7; perhaps TRBD2 as D (6 bases). The CDR3 is 14 amino acids. Between the trimmed V and J ends, which lost 6 bases and 0 bases, there was a span of 15 bases. From germline, CDR1 is SQVTM and CDR2 ANQGSEA. CDR3 amino acids: CSVNVGGISYEQYF. The CDR3 bases are TGCAGCGTCAACGTTGGGGGGATCTCCTACGAGCAGTACTTC.

The count of this clone is one. This chain connects TRBV5-5 to TRBJ2-2; no firm D call. The germline V gene encodes CDR1 SGHKS and CDR2 YYEKEE (reference sequence). The V and J ends lost 7 bases and 3 bases respectively, with 16 bases between them. This CDR3 spans 15 amino acids. CDR3 amino acids: CASLVVPGHTGELFF. In DNA form, the CDR3 reads TGTGCCAGCCTCGTGGTGCCAGGCCACACCGGGGAGCTGTTTTTT.

This sequence joins TRBV19 and TRBJ2-7; D uncertain. Germline values: CDR1 LNHDA, CDR2 SQIVND (reference sequence). V was trimmed by 9 bases and J by 3 bases, leaving 15 bases between them. This CDR3 has 13 residues. The CDR3 sequence is CASQSSQDYEQYF. CDR3 nucleotide sequence: TGTGCCAGCCAGTCCTCTCAAGACTACGAGCAGTACTTC. Together with reference TRBV19 and TRBJ2-7, the CDR3 gives the full variable domain: DGGITQSPKYLFRKEGQNVTLSCEQNLNHDAMYWYRQDPGQGLRLIYYSQIVNDFQKGDIAEGYSVSREKKESFPLTVTSAQKNPTAFYLCASQSSQDYEQYFGPGTRLTVT.

This chain connects TRBV5-4 to TRBJ1-6; D remains ambiguous. Looked up from germline, CDR1 is SGHNT and CDR2 is YYREEE (reference sequence). CDR3 length: 12 amino acids. V was cut by 0 bases and J by 9 bases, with 4 bases left in between. The DNA for the CDR3 is TGTGCCAGCAGCTTGGACTCTTCACCCCTCCACTTT. It encodes CASSLDSSPLHF.

This chain joins TRBV6-1 and TRBJ2-7; D not resolved. CDR3 length: 14 amino acids. The V and J ends lost 2 bases and 6 bases respectively, with 14 bases between them. The germline CDR1 and CDR2 sequences are MNHNS and SASEGT. The CDR3 protein is CASSEHGRSTEQYF. DNA of the CDR3: TGTGCCAGCAGTGAACACGGCAGGTCCACCGAGCAGTACTTC.

This clone was seen a single time. This chain uses TRBV10-1 with TRBJ1-1; D might be TRBD1 (5 bases). The V end was cut by 0 bases, the J end by 10 bases, with 12 bases between. Germline CDR1 is WNHNN and CDR2 is SYGVQD (reference sequence). The CDR3 has 13 residues. The CDR3 is CASSESGGYGAFF. CDR3 nucleotides: TGCGCCAGCAGTGAGTCTGGGGGGTATGGAGCTTTCTTT.

The CDR3 DNA reads as TGCGCCAGCAGCCAGACAGGAAGCTATGGCTACACCTTC. It yields the protein CASSQTGSYGYTF. This chain joins TRBV5-1 and TRBJ1-2; possibly TRBD1 for D (6 bases). The V gene lost 4 bases and the J gene lost 4 bases, with 11 bases spanning the gap. Germline loops: CDR1 SGHRS, CDR2 YFSETQ. CDR3 length: 13 residues. The entire variable domain, with the rest obtained from reference TRBV5-1 and TRBJ1-2, is as follows: KAGVTQTPRYLIKTRGQQVTLSCSPISGHRSVSWYQQTPGQGLQFLFEYFSETQRNKGNFPGRFSGRQFSNSRSEMNVSTLELGDSALYLCASSQTGSYGYTFGSGTRLTVV.

On this clone: This sample also contains other DNA sequences that code for the same CDR3. The V gene is TRBV12-3 or TRBV12-4, the J gene TRBJ1-2; D remains ambiguous. The V and J ends lost 2 bases and 2 bases respectively, with 3 bases between them. This CDR3 is 12 amino acids long. The CDR3 spells CASSLQNYGYTF. CDR3 nucleotide sequence: TGTGCCAGCAGTTTACAAAACTATGGCTACACCTTC.

V usage is TRBV7-9 and J usage is TRBJ1-2; 7 positions match TRBD1. Germline V gives CDR1 SEHNR, CDR2 FQNEAQ (reference sequence). The J segment lost 8 bases and the V segment lost 6 bases, leaving 6 bases of the junction unmatched. The CDR3 covers 12 residues. CDR3: CASSRDSFGYTF. The CDR3 DNA is TGTGCCAGCAGTAGGGACAGTTTCGGCTACACCTTC.